These 3 T cell receptor beta chains share one sample of origin, sequenced in a study of T cells in Graves' hyperthyroidism and ophthalmopathy. RNA transcripts gave rise to amplified TCR beta CDR3 regions. In the first-round RT-PCR of the TCR CDR3, the HTBI primer set was used. TCRdb used MiXCR to reprocess the multiplex PCR reads, holding one entry per CDR3 protein. The table has roughly 200,000 distinct CDR3 sequences, around 16% seen once. The sequenced sample was blood. These receptors were collected from a woman between 45 and 65 years old with Graves' hyperthyroidism.

This sequence joins TRBV14 and TRBJ2-1; 7 nucleotides align to TRBD2. The V segment lost 2 bases and the J segment 6 bases; nucleotides outside the gene matches: 10. The CDR3 contains 16 residues. Germline CDR1 reads SGHDN; CDR2 reads FVKESK. CDR3 region: CASSQWNGRTSNEQFF. The CDR3 DNA reads TGTGCCAGCAGCCAATGGAACGGGAGGACCAGCAATGAGCAGTTCTTC.

This clonotype was detected many times. The chain combines TRBV7-2 with TRBJ2-7; D gene ambiguous. Trimming pared 5 bases from V and 2 bases from J, leaving 7 bases between. The length of the CDR3 is 12 residues. Germline lookup yields CDR1 SGHTA and CDR2 FQGNSA. The chain's CDR3 is CASSHTPYEQYF. CDR3 bases: TGTGCCAGCAGCCATACACCCTACGAGCAGTACTTC.

This clonotype was observed many times. V and J are TRBV3-1 and TRBJ2-1; TRBD2 matches 7 bases. The CDR3 is made up of 14 amino acids. Germline V gives CDR1 LGHDT, CDR2 YNNKEL (reference sequence). With 2 bases clipped from V and 9 bases from J, the junction kept 7 bases outside the gene matches. The CDR3 DNA reads TGTGCCAGCAGCCAAAGGGACTACCGGAGTGAGCAGTTCTTC. It is translated as CASSQRDYRSEQFF.